Shown below are 19 T cell receptor beta chains from a single sample sequenced in a study of monozygotic twins with inflammatory bowel disease. TCRdb reprocessed the 5' RACE reads and stores each CDR3 protein as one record, lacking DNA. The specimen's table records about 210,000 distinct CDR3 sequences. The sequenced material came from blood. The receptors here all came from a human donor with ulcerative colitis or Crohn's disease, or a healthy co-twin of an affected twin (not recorded which).

This rearrangement joins TRBV7-2 to TRBJ2-5; TCRdb outputs TRBD2, but without DNA this stays unchecked. The CDR3 is made up of 16 amino acids. CDR1 is SGHTA and CDR2 is FQGNSA in the germline V gene. The CDR3 reads CASSPGIAGVQETQYF.

The rearrangement uses TRBV12-3 or TRBV12-4 and TRBJ2-1; TCRdb's D call of TRBD2 is untestable without DNA. The CDR3 has 19 amino acids. CDR3 region: CASSPTPGLAGFSYNEQFF.

The CDR3: CASSLTQGNQPQHF. The gene calls are TRBV7-2 and TRBJ1-5; no DNA is available, so the TRBD1 call from TCRdb remains unchecked. Per germline, CDR1 SGHTA and CDR2 FQGNSA. This CDR3 is built from 14 residues.

V and J are TRBV6-5 and TRBJ1-6; the D call of TRBD1 rests on TCRdb alone, since no DNA is present to check it. Germline V gene sequence: CDR1 MNHEY, CDR2 SVGAGI. The CDR3 consists of 15 residues. CDR3 sequence: CASCLSGGGNSPLHF.

This chain joins TRBV7-3 and TRBJ2-5. CDR3 length: 12 residues. CDR1 and CDR2 from the germline V gene are SGHTA and FQGTGA. CDR3: CASSLNGETQYF.

Here the CDR3 reads CASSLVSQETQYF. V and J are TRBV5-4 and TRBJ2-5. This CDR3 contains 13 residues. Germline values: CDR1 SGHNT, CDR2 YYREEE (reference sequence).

The rearrangement links TRBV7-2 to TRBJ2-2; checking the TCRdb D call of TRBD1 is not possible without DNA. CDR3 length: 17 amino acids. Germline V lookup: CDR1 SGHTA, CDR2 FQGNSA. Here the CDR3 reads CASSSRQRAKNTGELFF.

The V call is TRBV7-3, the J call TRBJ2-3. Germline lookup yields CDR1 SGHTA and CDR2 FQGTGA. CDR3 length equals 15 residues. CDR3 region: CASSLMSYDTDTQYF.

The rearrangement uses TRBV11-2 and TRBJ1-1; the TCRdb D gene call, TRBD1, has no DNA to confirm it. The CDR3 is 13 amino acids. Germline CDR1 is SGHAT and CDR2 is FQNNGV. CDR3 protein: CASSKGESTEAFF.

The V and J genes are TRBV20-1 and TRBJ2-3. This CDR3 spans 14 amino acids. Germline V gene lookup returns CDR1 DFQATT and CDR2 SNEGSKA (reference sequence). The CDR3 region is CSARAHGSTDTQYF.

The chain couples TRBV7-3 to TRBJ2-5; no DNA is available, so the TRBD2 call from TCRdb remains unchecked. CDR1 and CDR2 from the germline V gene are SGHTA and FQGTGA. This CDR3 has 13 residues. The CDR3 loop is CASSLTSVETQYF.

V usage is TRBV7-2 and J usage is TRBJ1-4; TCRdb lists TRBD1, though no DNA is available to test this call. Germline V lookup: CDR1 SGHTA, CDR2 FQGNSA. The CDR3 has 17 amino acids. CDR3 loop: CASSLGTGLGVNEKLFF.

The chain carries TRBV12-3 or TRBV12-4 and TRBJ2-1; TCRdb gives TRBD2 as the D gene, but with no DNA this cannot be confirmed. The CDR3 loop spans 15 amino acids. The CDR3 sequence is CAPRRGLSSYNEQFF.

The V call is TRBV5-1, the J call TRBJ2-5; the TCRdb D gene call, TRBD2, has no DNA to confirm it. Germline lookup yields CDR1 SGHRS and CDR2 YFSETQ. The CDR3 is 18 residues long. The CDR3 loop reads CASSLNPLAGGIQETQYF.

The rearrangement links TRBV20-1 to TRBJ2-1; TCRdb picks TRBD2, but there is no DNA to check that call. Germline V gives CDR1 DFQATT, CDR2 SNEGSKA (reference sequence). CDR3 length: 13 residues. The CDR3 is CSALAGLNNEQFF.

The CDR3 protein is CSVAENRGPYEQYF. The rearrangement joins TRBV29-1 to TRBJ2-7. The CDR3 is made up of 14 amino acids. Germline loops: CDR1 SQVTM, CDR2 ANQGSEA.

The gene calls are TRBV18 and TRBJ2-7. The CDR3 is 15 amino acids. CDR1 is KGHSH and CDR2 is LQKENI in the germline V gene. The CDR3 is CASSPPGQGSHEQYF.

V and J are TRBV29-1 and TRBJ1-5; the TCRdb call, TRBD1, lacks DNA for checking. The CDR3 runs 13 residues. The germline V gene has CDR1 SQVTM and CDR2 ANQGSEA. CDR3: CSVHNGGNQPQHF.

The gene calls are TRBV5-1 and TRBJ1-2; there is no DNA to check the TCRdb D call of TRBD1. CDR1 is SGHRS, CDR2 YFSETQ, per germline. The CDR3 has 16 amino acids. The CDR3 loop is CASGREGDSLRGGYTF. Looking up the rest from reference TRBV5-1 and TRBJ1-2 gives the full variable domain: KAGVTQTPRYLIKTRGQQVTLSCSPISGHRSVSWYQQTPGQGLQFLFEYFSETQRNKGNFPGRFSGRQFSNSRSEMNVSTLELGDSALYLCASGREGDSLRGGYTFGSGTRLTVV.